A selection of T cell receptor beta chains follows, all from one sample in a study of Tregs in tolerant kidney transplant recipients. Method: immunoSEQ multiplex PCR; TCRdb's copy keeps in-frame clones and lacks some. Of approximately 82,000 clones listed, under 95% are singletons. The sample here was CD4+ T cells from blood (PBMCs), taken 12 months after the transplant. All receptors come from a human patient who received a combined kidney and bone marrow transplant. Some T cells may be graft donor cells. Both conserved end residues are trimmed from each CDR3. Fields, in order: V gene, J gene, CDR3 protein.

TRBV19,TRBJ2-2,ASSRGGSLPNTGELF
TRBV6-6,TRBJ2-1,ASTETSGRRNEQF
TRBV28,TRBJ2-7,ASRMTGNYEQY
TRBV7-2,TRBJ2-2,ASSLATLARELF
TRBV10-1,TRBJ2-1,ASSELGQGARYEQF
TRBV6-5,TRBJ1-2,ASSLGQGTYGYT
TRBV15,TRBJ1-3,ATSSRTGTGNTIY
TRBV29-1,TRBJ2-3,SVVGQLKGDTQY
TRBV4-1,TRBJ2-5,ASSQDRSGGSRTQY
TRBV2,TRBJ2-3,ASKTSGRAQTDTQY
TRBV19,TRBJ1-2,ASRPTGNYGYT
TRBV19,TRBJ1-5,ATNTGALLRNQPQH
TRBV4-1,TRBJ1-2,ASSQDISLVYGYT
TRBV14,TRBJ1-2,ASSQGLYGYT
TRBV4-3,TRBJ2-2,ASSQDWSVNTGELF
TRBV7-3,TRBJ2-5,ASTKGGGAQETQY
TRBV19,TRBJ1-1,ASSALDRMNTEAF
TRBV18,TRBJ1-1,ASSPARGPEAF
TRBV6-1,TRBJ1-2,ASTGGAQGYT
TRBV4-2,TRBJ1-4,ASSPGTGVMGEKLF
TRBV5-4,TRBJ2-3,ASSRGTRTDTQY
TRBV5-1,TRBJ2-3,ASSPEGPPGTDTQY
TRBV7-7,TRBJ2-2,ASSLGRQGVGELF
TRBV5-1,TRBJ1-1,ASSLYRPNTEAF
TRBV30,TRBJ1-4,AWTGAEEKLF
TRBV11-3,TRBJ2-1,ASSQTRLAGDEQF
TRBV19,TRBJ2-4,ASRNRGMEAKNIQY
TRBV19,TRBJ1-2,AGGQGRNYGYT
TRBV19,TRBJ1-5,ASGQVSNQPQH
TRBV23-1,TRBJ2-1,ASSPGGSSYNEQF
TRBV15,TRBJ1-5,ATSRPYQGPNQPQH
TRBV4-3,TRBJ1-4,ASSQDLSREKLF
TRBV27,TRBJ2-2,ASSFHGTGNTGELF
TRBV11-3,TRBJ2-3,ASSLGRTDTQY
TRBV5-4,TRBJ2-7,ASSLADYEQY
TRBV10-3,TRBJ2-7,AISDRDGTGGREQY
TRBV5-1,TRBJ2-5,ASSLLAGFGETQY
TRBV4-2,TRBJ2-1,ASSQQGQVTYNEQF
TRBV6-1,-,ASSAPSNPAYEQY
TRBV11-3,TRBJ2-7,ASSLNRVGSEQY
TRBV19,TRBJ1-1,ASSIGRDTEAF
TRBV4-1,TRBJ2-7,ASSQDKTGNFYEQY
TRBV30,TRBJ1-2,AWTTRLQGQGYT
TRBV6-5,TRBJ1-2,ASSRPGGGGYT
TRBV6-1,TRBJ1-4,ASSERETWKGGVEKLF